The present T cell receptor (beta chain) was sequenced within a study of PD-L1 blockade in urothelial cancer (TCRdb year 2017). Looking at the study overall: Therapy was started at some point between 2012 and 2014 for all patients, and atezolizumab 1,200 mg was administered intravenously every 3 weeks. About 85% of the roughly 29 patients were identified as males with urothelial cancer of bladder origin, and a prior smoking history was reported by 18 of 29 patients. Patients had an ECOG performance status of 0 or 1 and had received between 0 and 3 prior chemotherapy regimens. Blood samples were analyzed at 3 weeks after treatment start (second dose) and at 6 weeks after treatment start. Blood samples yielded a median of about 150,000 T cells and around 80,000 unique TCRs, with median clonality 0.080. The study, an exploratory multi-omic analysis, examined somatic, immune and clinical correlates of response to PD-L1 blockade with atezolizumab in urothelial cancer. Pretreatment tumor samples, along with matched peripheral blood serially collected before and after atezolizumab treatment, were subjected to TCR sequencing. Durable clinical benefit was defined as a progression-free survival longer than 6 months, and TCR features were additionally tested against progression-free survival and overall survival. In the same patients, pretreatment tumors underwent whole exome sequencing and RNA sequencing in addition to TCR sequencing. Durable clinical benefit was achieved by nine patients but not by the remaining 20. Pretreatment blood TCR-seq was available for 30 or so patients, at least one posttreatment blood collection was obtained for some 24 patients, and tumor TCR-seq was available for some 24 patients.

Each PCR received spiked-in synthetic TCR analog templates so that absolute template abundance could be estimated from read counts. TCRbeta CDR3 regions were amplified from genomic DNA with bias-controlled V and J gene primers using the immunoSEQ assay. Rearranged TCRbeta segments were sequenced at approximately 20X coverage. In the authors' own workflow: Clustering was used to correct sequencing errors, and CDR3s were annotated against IMGT to assign V, D and J genes. Out-of-frame and stop-codon sequences were excluded, and only productive TCRbeta rearrangements were used in downstream analyses. To compute clonality, Shannon entropy was normalized by the log of the number of unique productive sequences and then subtracted from one. Fisher's exact test with Benjamini-Hochberg correction, at a threshold of adjusted p below 0.01, was used to find clones that differed between time points or between blood and tumor. What TCRdb holds here is the immuneACCESS table cut down to in-frame rearrangements. Part of the clones is not present; checked against another copy, under half of the missing clones reflect an unresolved V gene, and the others are unexplained. From that table come the V and J calls and clone size; the DNA was used to work out D and trimming. The table for this sample lists 60,000 or so clones; over 75% of them were counted only once. The ten most abundant clones make up 15% to 18% of the sample.

About this clone: Its antigen remains unidentified. No per-base quality is available; no much larger clone lies one base away.

The full study reports these points: At 3 weeks after the start of treatment, tumor-associated TCR clones in peripheral blood had expanded more in patients with durable benefit (n ≈ 22, p = 0.022). Because of the small sample size (n ≈ 31) and the many exploratory analyses performed, the results are intended to be regarded as hypothesis-generating. Improved progression-free and overall survival was associated with having pretreatment peripheral blood TCR clonality below the median.

What this sample's time point label stands for: pretreatment peripheral blood. A total of 29 patients with locally advanced or metastatic urothelial carcinoma, treated at Memorial Sloan Kettering on a trial protocol, made up the cohort. Peripheral blood mononuclear cells were collected pretreatment and during treatment, with between 1 and 8 total time points obtained per patient. The Qiagen DNeasy Blood extraction kit was used to purify genomic DNA from total PBMCs and tumor samples. Collected pretreatment and during treatment, PBMCs were isolated and stored as previously described. From its cysteine to its phenylalanine, the CDR3 spans 16 amino acids. Left in the record is the CDR3 DNA by itself, 48 bases read in frame from the first base. Looking up the germline V gene yields CDR1 MGHRA and CDR2 YSYEKL. For this chain, trimming is 1 base at the V end and 4 bases at the J end, and the number of junction bases without a gene match is 7.

Sequencing used PBMCs, obtained around atezolizumab (anti-PD-L1) treatment. The sequence was collected from an older man with urothelial cancer. This chain joins TRBV4-1 to TRBJ1-5, with TRBD1 matching 7 junction bases. Read as DNA, the sequence is TGCGCCAGCAGCCAAGCACCAGGGGGACTGAATCAGCCCCAGCATTTT. This sequence encodes CASSQAPGGLNQPQHF.